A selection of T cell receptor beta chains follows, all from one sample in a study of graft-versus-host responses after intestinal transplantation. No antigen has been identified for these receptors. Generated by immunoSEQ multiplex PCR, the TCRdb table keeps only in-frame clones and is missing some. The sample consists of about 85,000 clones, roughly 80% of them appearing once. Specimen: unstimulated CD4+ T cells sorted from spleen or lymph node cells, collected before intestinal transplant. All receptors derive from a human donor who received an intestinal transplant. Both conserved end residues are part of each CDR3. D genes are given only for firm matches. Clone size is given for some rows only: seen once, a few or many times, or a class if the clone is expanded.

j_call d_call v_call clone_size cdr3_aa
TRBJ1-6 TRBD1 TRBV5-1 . CASSLSGQGHSPLHF
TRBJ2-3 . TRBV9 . CASQARAGTDTQYF
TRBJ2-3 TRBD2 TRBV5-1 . CASSSKREGIDTQYF
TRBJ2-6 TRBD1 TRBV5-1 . CASSRGRSGANVLTF
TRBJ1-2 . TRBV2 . CASSEILPNYGYTF
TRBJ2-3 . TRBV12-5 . CASGNPGGLMSTDTQYF
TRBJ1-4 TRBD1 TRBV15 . CATSRDSRTGGKLFF
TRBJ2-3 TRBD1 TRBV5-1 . CASSVDSGGGTDTQYF
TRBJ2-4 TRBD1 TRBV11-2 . CASSLQGASGIQYF
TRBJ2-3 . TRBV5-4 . CASSSQGGVTDTQYF
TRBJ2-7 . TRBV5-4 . CASSLAGQNYEQYF
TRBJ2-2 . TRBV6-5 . CASSPPLVSGELFF
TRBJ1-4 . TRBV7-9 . CASSPRDTGEKLFF
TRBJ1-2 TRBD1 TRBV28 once CASSLTGEGGIYGYTF
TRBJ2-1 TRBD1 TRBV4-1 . CASSQGRLGQGLYNEQFF
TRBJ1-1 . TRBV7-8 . CASSRGGREKWGSTEAFF
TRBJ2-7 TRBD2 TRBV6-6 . CASSYAASGTYEQYF
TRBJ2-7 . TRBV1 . CTSSFGEERGVTYEQYF
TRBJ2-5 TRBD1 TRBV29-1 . CSVGQGGVETQYF
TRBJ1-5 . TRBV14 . CASSRSGRGQPQHF
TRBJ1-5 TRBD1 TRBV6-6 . CASTNGQGVQPQHF
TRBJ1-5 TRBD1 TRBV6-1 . CASRGGDRGNQPQHF
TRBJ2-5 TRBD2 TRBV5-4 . CASSFSSGRMETQYF
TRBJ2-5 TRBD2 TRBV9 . CASSVTLAGFETQYF
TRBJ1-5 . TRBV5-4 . CASSLARNQPQHF
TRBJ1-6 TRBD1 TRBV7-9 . CASSRGQDNSPLHF
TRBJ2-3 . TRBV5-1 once CASSLGGLAATDTQYF
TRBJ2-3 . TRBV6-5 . CASSYRDHYDVDTQYF
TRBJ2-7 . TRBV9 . CASSVAVLADPYEQYF
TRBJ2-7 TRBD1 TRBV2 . CASSLGTGLTYEQYF
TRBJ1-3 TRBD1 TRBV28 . CASSSDRAGNTIYF
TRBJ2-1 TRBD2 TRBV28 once CASSQLAGGPGGRNEQFF
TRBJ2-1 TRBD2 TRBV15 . CATISGGAMDEQFF
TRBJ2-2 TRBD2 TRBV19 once CASSIASGRAVGELFF
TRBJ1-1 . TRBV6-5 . CASSPYRETEAFF
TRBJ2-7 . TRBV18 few CASSTGLLSYEQYF
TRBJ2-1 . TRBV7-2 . CASSLFGGSYNEQFF
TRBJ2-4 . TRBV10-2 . CASSESGGILAKNIQYF
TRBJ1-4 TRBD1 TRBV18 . CASSQTGTNEKLFF
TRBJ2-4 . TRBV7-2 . CASRAGGNIQYF
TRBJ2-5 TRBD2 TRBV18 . CASSPVSGETQYF
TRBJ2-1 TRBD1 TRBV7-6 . CASSLTGLNEQFF
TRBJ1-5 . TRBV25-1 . CASSEGSRNQPQHF
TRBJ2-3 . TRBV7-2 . CASSWGVTAQYF
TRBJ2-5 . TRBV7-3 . CASSFNKGAGETQYF
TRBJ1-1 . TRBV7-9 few CASRYLGGTEAFF
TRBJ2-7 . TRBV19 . CASSIPSRRHLDEQYF
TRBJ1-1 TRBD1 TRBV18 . CASSPVTGDTEAFF
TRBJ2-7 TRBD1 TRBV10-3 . CAISPPGTGGPYEQYF
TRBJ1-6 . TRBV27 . CASSPRDYLRNSPLHF
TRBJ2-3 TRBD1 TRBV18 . CASSPPAGGRTDTQYF
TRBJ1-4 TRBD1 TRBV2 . CASSRTGGTNEKLFF
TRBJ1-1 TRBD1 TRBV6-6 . CASSPPGTVNTEAFF
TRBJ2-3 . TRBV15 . CATSRGHSNTDTQYF
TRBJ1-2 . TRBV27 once CASSSLGGFGYTF
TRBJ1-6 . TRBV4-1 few CASSQLSKNSPLHF
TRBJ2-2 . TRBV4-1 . CASSQRTGGELFF
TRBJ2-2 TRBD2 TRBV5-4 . CASSRLAGGRNTGELFF
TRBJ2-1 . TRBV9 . CASSLQGNEQFF